These 29 T cell receptor beta chains were sequenced from one sample in a study of blood T cell repertoires in COVID-19. The data were produced by immunoSEQ multiplex PCR, yet TCRdb's version contains in-frame clones alone and is incomplete. Altogether approximately 250,000 clones are present, more than 80% being singletons, with the ten largest covering approximately 4%. Sample: PBMCs or T cells enriched from blood (not recorded which). These receptors all stem from a woman in her twenties or thirties with acute COVID-19.

This chain links TRBV13 with TRBJ2-7, with D perhaps matching TRBD2 (5 bases). The CDR3 loop spans 12 amino acids. The germline CDR1 and CDR2 sequences are PRHDT and FYEKMQ (reference sequence). V lost 4 bases and J 3 bases, leaving 7 bases between the germline ends. CDR3 region: CASSSGLYEQYF. CDR3 in DNA: TGTGCCAGCAGCTCCGGACTCTACGAGCAGTACTTC.

This clone was seen more than once but under ten times. V and J are TRBV7-8 and TRBJ2-2, with TRBD2 as a possible D gene (5 bases). The CDR3 is made up of 12 amino acids. The germline gives CDR1 SGHVS, CDR2 FQNEAQ. V gave up 9 bases and J gave up 7 bases, with 12 bases separating them. The DNA of the CDR3 is TGTGCCAGTCCCGACCGGGGCGGGGAGCTGTTTTTT. Its translation: CASPDRGGELFF.

The rearrangement joins TRBV4-1 to TRBJ2-1; D gene ambiguous. This CDR3 has 13 amino acids. Germline CDR1 is MGHRA and CDR2 is YSYEKL. Trimming removed 2 bases from V and 6 bases from J, with 8 bases in between. CDR3 sequence (DNA): TGCGCCAGCAGCCAACGCGTTCTCAATGAGCAGTTCTTC. It is translated as CASSQRVLNEQFF.

The chain carries TRBV28 and TRBJ2-3; 8 bases are a match to TRBD1. The CDR3 has 16 residues. Trimming took 5 bases from V and 4 from J; bases not matched to a gene: 11. Germline V gene lookup returns CDR1 MDHEN and CDR2 SYDVKM. The CDR3 nucleotides read TGTGCCAGCAGTACCAGGACGAACAGGGGGGCAGATACGCAGTATTTT. Its translation is CASSTRTNRGADTQYF.

This chain uses TRBV29-1 with TRBJ2-2, with D possibly matching TRBD1 (5 bases). V lost 6 bases to trimming and J lost 8 bases, with 13 bases between them. CDR3 length equals 12 residues. CDR1 is SQVTM, CDR2 ANQGSEA, per germline. The CDR3 nucleotides are TGCAGCGTCGCCTGGGGCAGTGGGGAGCTGTTTTTT. Its protein is CSVAWGSGELFF.

The J gene is TRBJ2-1, the V gene TRBV6-4; no clear D. The CDR3 covers 15 residues. Germline V lookup: CDR1 MRHNA, CDR2 SNTAGT. The V end lost 4 bases, the J end lost 7 bases, and 17 bases lay between the germline ends. CDR3 sequence: CASSVVPLAVNEQFF. CDR3 coding DNA: TGTGCCAGCAGTGTTGTCCCCCTGGCCGTTAATGAGCAGTTCTTC.

With regard to this clone: The identical CDR3 is also encoded by other nucleotide sequences in the sample. The gene calls are TRBV3-1 (or the pseudogene TRBV3-2) and TRBJ2-2; D is possibly TRBD1 (7 bases). CDR3 size: 14 residues. Trimming took 2 bases from V and 6 from J, leaving 10 bases between them. Germline V gene sequence: CDR1 LGHDT, CDR2 YNNKEL (reference sequence). The CDR3 protein is CASSQQGGPGELFF. The DNA of the CDR3 is TGTGCCAGCAGCCAACAGGGGGGTCCCGGGGAGCTGTTTTTT.

The chain carries TRBV7-2 and TRBJ2-7, with 7 positions matching TRBD2. Germline V gene lookup returns CDR1 SGHTA and CDR2 FQGNSA. V was clipped by 1 base and J by 3 bases; unmatched bases: 6. This CDR3 is 15 amino acids long. The CDR3: CASSLEAGLNYEQYF. The CDR3, as DNA: TGTGCCAGCAGCTTAGAGGCGGGACTAAACTACGAGCAGTACTTC.

The gene calls are TRBV5-4 and TRBJ2-7; possible D gene TRBD1, 6 bases. Trimming shortened V by 0 bases and J by 7 bases, and 20 bases separated the two germline ends. The CDR3 loop spans 16 amino acids. Germline V gives CDR1 SGHNT, CDR2 YYREEE (reference sequence). In DNA form, the CDR3 reads TGTGCCAGCAGCTTGGCAGTGGGGGCCCTGGATAGGGAGCAGTACTTC. This codes for CASSLAVGALDREQYF. Full variable domain (outside the CDR3, taken from reference TRBV5-4 and TRBJ2-7): ETGVTQSPTHLIKTRGQQVTLRCSSQSGHNTVSWYQQALGQGPQFIFQYYREEENGRGNFPPRFSGLQFPNYSSELNVNALELDDSALYLCASSLAVGALDREQYFGPGTRLTVT.

This clone came up a few times. This sequence joins TRBV5-1 and TRBJ2-1, with 14 positions matching TRBD2. The CDR3 is 15 residues long. The germline gives CDR1 SGHRS, CDR2 YFSETQ. V trimming: 4 bases; J trimming: 8 bases; junction bases outside the gene matches: 5. The CDR3 nucleotides are TGCGCCAGCAGCGACGGGACTAGCGGGAGTTATGAGCAGTTCTTC. It translates to CASSDGTSGSYEQFF.

The CDR3 reads CASSLSGASNYGYTF. CDR3 bases: TGTGCCAGCAGCCTATCAGGGGCCTCTAACTATGGCTACACCTTC. V gene TRBV2 combines with J gene TRBJ1-2, with a possible D match to TRBD1 (6 bases). The CDR3 loop spans 15 amino acids. V was clipped by 6 bases and J by 0 bases, with 14 bases between them. CDR1 is SNHLY and CDR2 is FYNNEI in the germline V gene.

The V and J genes are TRBV2 and TRBJ2-1; TRBD2 matches 8 bases. The germline V gene has CDR1 SNHLY and CDR2 FYNNEI. This CDR3 spans 13 amino acids. Losses at the gene ends were 2 bases for V and 11 bases for J; bases not matched to a gene: 5. The CDR3 protein is CASSERGGSQQFF. CDR3 sequence (DNA): TGTGCCAGCAGTGAACGGGGGGGATCCCAGCAGTTCTTC.

In this sample, this clone turned up once. This chain links TRBV25-1 with TRBJ1-5, with a tentative D call TRBD1 (5 bases). V dropped 5 bases and J dropped 11 bases, with 16 bases sitting between them. CDR1 and CDR2 (germline): MGHDK, SYGVNS. The CDR3 loop spans 13 amino acids. The CDR3 bases are TGTGCCAGCAGTCTGACGGGGGATGGAGCCCAGCATTTT. Its protein is CASSLTGDGAQHF.

The chain has TRBV7-9 and TRBJ2-1; 8 bases line up with TRBD1. This CDR3 is built from 15 residues. The V gene's germline CDR1 is SEHNR and CDR2 FQNEAQ (reference sequence). J lost 5 bases, V lost 5 bases, and 8 bases had no gene match. The CDR3 DNA reads as TGTGCCAGCAGCCGCGGGACAGGAATAAACAATGAGCAGTTCTTC. Translating gives CASSRGTGINNEQFF.

This clone appeared a single time. V is TRBV3-1 (or the pseudogene TRBV3-2) and J is TRBJ2-2; 14 positions match TRBD2. Germline lookup yields CDR1 LGHDT and CDR2 YNNKEL (reference sequence). Germline trimming cut 2 bases from V and 1 base from J; bases unmatched to any gene: 3. This CDR3 region has 18 residues. For the CDR3, the DNA is TGTGCCAGCAGCCAATCCGGGACTAGCGGGGGGAACACCGGGGAGCTGTTTTTT. Its protein is CASSQSGTSGGNTGELFF.

This sequence joins TRBV5-1 and TRBJ2-7; D might be TRBD2 (5 bases). Trimming left V 3 bases short and J 2 bases short, with 9 bases between. Germline V gives CDR1 SGHRS, CDR2 YFSETQ. This CDR3 is 13 amino acids long. Written as DNA, the CDR3 is TGCGCCAGCAGCTCCAGCGGAGCCTACGAGCAGTACTTC. This sequence encodes CASSSSGAYEQYF.

The rearrangement links TRBV7-9 to TRBJ2-7; possibly TRBD1 for D (6 bases). Trimming removed 6 bases at V and 0 bases at J, with 12 bases between. The CDR3 is 14 amino acids. CDR1 is SEHNR and CDR2 is FQNEAQ in the germline V gene (reference sequence). The CDR3 here is CASRGAGPSYEQYF. The CDR3 nucleotides read TGTGCCAGCAGGGGGGCCGGGCCCTCCTACGAGCAGTACTTC.

The rearrangement joins TRBV4-1 to TRBJ1-2, with a weak D call TRBD1 (5 bases). This CDR3 is built from 15 residues. The V and J ends lost 1 base and 3 bases respectively, with 12 bases between them. Per germline, CDR1 MGHRA and CDR2 YSYEKL. DNA of the CDR3: TGCGCCAGCAGCCAAGGCAGTTCAGGGTACTATGGCTACACCTTC. Its translation is CASSQGSSGYYGYTF.

The V gene is TRBV19, the J gene TRBJ2-5; the match to TRBD1 covers 8 bases. The junction had 8 bases not matched to a gene; V was cut back by 3 bases and J by 2 bases. The germline V gene has CDR1 LNHDA and CDR2 SQIVND (reference sequence). This CDR3 comprises 16 residues. The CDR3 DNA is TGTGCCAGTAGTATTGCCGGGACAGGAAATCAAGAGACCCAGTACTTC. Translated: CASSIAGTGNQETQYF.

This rearrangement joins TRBV6-5 to TRBJ1-2, with D uncertain. The CDR3 contains 14 residues. V was cut by 4 bases and J by 4 bases, with 13 bases left in between. Germline V CDR1 and CDR2: MNHEY, SVGAGI. The CDR3 loop is CASSSPAGVYGYTF. In DNA, the CDR3 is TGTGCCAGCAGTTCTCCGGCAGGCGTCTATGGCTACACCTTC.

This clone was counted a few times. The chain employs TRBV6-6 and TRBJ1-1; 8 bases line up with TRBD1. Germline CDR1 reads MNHNY; CDR2 reads SVGAGI (reference sequence). Germline trimming cut 5 bases from V and 6 bases from J; bases unmatched to any gene: 11. The CDR3 runs to 15 residues. CDR3 in DNA: TGTGCCAGCAGTCCACCGGGACAGGCGCGCGCTGAAGCTTTCTTT. Translation gives CASSPPGQARAEAFF.

V is TRBV11-2 and J is TRBJ2-3, with 13 bases matching TRBD2. The CDR3 sequence is 19 residues long. The V gene's germline CDR1 is SGHAT and CDR2 FQNNGV. Losses at the gene ends were 2 bases for V and 5 bases for J; bases not matched to a gene: 13. The CDR3: CASSLFPPTSGRLGDTQYF. The CDR3, as DNA: TGTGCCAGCAGCTTATTTCCACCGACTAGCGGGAGGCTGGGAGATACGCAGTATTTT.

The rearrangement uses TRBV4-1 and TRBJ2-2; 14 bases line up with TRBD2. Germline CDR1 and CDR2: MGHRA and YSYEKL. The CDR3 sequence is 18 residues long. V trimming: 4 bases; J trimming: 2 bases; junction bases outside the gene matches: 6. CDR3 residues: CASSRRLAGGTNTGELFF. The CDR3 region has the DNA TGCGCCAGCAGCCGAAGACTAGCGGGAGGGACAAACACCGGGGAGCTGTTTTTT.

The chain joins TRBV28 to TRBJ1-5, with D possibly being TRBD1 (5 bases). This CDR3 comprises 14 residues. Germline CDR1 reads MDHEN; CDR2 reads SYDVKM. Trimming took off 5 bases at V and 2 bases at J, with 10 bases between the two ends. The CDR3 nucleotides are TGTGCCAGCAGTCTCCGGGGGGGCAATCAGCCCCAGCATTTT. Its protein product is CASSLRGGNQPQHF.

The chain has TRBV5-6 and TRBJ2-1; TRBD2 matches 10 bases. V dropped 0 bases and J dropped 9; count of bases not matched to a gene: 3. Germline V CDR1 and CDR2: SGHDT, YYEEEE. The CDR3 runs 14 residues. The DNA of the CDR3 is TGTGCCAGCAGCTTGGGTCTAGCGGGAGTTGAGCAGTTCTTC. It encodes CASSLGLAGVEQFF.

J is TRBJ2-3 and V is TRBV7-8, with 13 bases fitting TRBD2. J gave up 3 bases and V 10 bases, and 4 bases lay outside the gene matches. The CDR3 runs to 14 residues. The germline CDR1 and CDR2 sequences are SGHVS and FQNEAQ. CDR3 in DNA: TGTGCCATCCGGACTAGCGGGAGTACAGATACGCAGTATTTT. It specifies CAIRTSGSTDTQYF.

This sequence joins TRBV5-1 and TRBJ1-4; 7 bases align to TRBD1. CDR1 is SGHRS, CDR2 YFSETQ, per germline. V lost 6 bases, J lost 3 bases, and 5 bases stayed unmatched. The CDR3 length is 14 residues. CDR3 DNA sequence: TGCGCCAGCAAAGGGGGCTTGGCTAATGAAAAACTGTTTTTT. Translated, it gives CASKGGLANEKLFF.

V and J are TRBV5-8 and TRBJ2-2, with D unclear. CDR1 and CDR2 (germline): SGHTS, YDEGEE. CDR3 size: 14 residues. The ends were cut back, 1 base at V and 5 bases at J, with 9 bases in the middle. Here the CDR3 reads CASSLWSQTGELFF. CDR3 nucleotides: TGTGCCAGCAGCTTGTGGAGCCAGACCGGGGAGCTGTTTTTT. Full variable domain (missing parts from reference TRBV5-8 and TRBJ2-2): EAGVTQSPTHLIKTRGQQATLRCSPISGHTSVYWYQQALGLGLQFLLWYDEGEERNRGNFPPRFSGRQFPNYSSELNVNALELEDSALYLCASSLWSQTGELFFGEGSRLTVL.

This clone was seen only a few times. The V and J genes are TRBV7-6 and TRBJ2-3; possibly TRBD1 for D (6 bases). The CDR3 has 16 amino acids. CDR1 is SGHVS, CDR2 FNYEAQ, per germline. V was clipped by 4 bases and J by 4 bases, with 18 bases between them. CDR3 in DNA: TGTGCCAGCAGCTCCGCGCTCACAGGGAATTCAGATACGCAGTATTTT. This sequence encodes CASSSALTGNSDTQYF.